What follows is one T cell receptor beta chain and its context. Other DNA sequences of this sample code for an identical CDR3. This record comes from a study of radiotherapy plus CTLA-4 blockade in lung cancer. TCRdb's table, derived via immunoSEQ multiplex PCR, lists solely in-frame clones and lacks some. The top ten hold 2.9% of the sample, which has about 62,000 clones, less than 85% seen once. This clonotype was obtained from a human donor with non-small cell lung cancer who had a complete response to radiotherapy plus ipilimumab. The sample here was peripheral blood, taken from a patient treated with radiotherapy plus ipilimumab.

The CDR3 reads CASKQLATNTGELFF. The DNA for the CDR3 is TGTGCCAGCAAACAACTAGCTACGAACACCGGGGAGCTGTTTTTT. The chain links TRBV6-5 to TRBJ2-2; tentatively, D is TRBD2 (6 bases). V lost 7 bases and J lost 0, with 12 bases in between. The germline V gene has CDR1 MNHEY and CDR2 SVGAGI. CDR3 length equals 15 residues.